This T cell receptor beta chain was identified in a study of CD8+ T cells in alopecia areata. Whole-study results and caveats: Clonality exceeded that of normal scalp in lesional scalp, most notably in alopecia totalis/universalis. There were many expanded lesional clones persisting in scalp and blood during tofacitinib.

RNA extraction and reverse transcription yielded cDNA as sequencing template. Clones were read by immunoSEQ multiplex PCR, and TCRdb kept only the in-frame ones, dropping some. The sample gives roughly 120,000 clones, about three fifths of which show up once; 12% is in the top ten. Regarding treatment: oral pan-JAK inhibitor, 5-10 mg twice daily. Germline V gives CDR1 SQVTM, CDR2 ANQGSEA. V lost 4 bases to trimming and J lost 2 bases, with 21 bases between them. This CDR3 comprises 17 residues. Note on this clone: Antigen specificity is unknown.

Sequenced material: CD8+ T cells sorted from blood, taken at week 24, from a patient treated with tofacitinib. This clonotype was obtained from a human donor with alopecia areata. This chain links TRBV29-1 with TRBJ2-1; D tentatively fits TRBD1 or TRBD2 (6 bases each). CDR3 in DNA: TGCAGCGTTGTGGGGGGCAATGTGTTCGGGCCCTACAATGAGCAGTTCTTC. This gives the protein CSVVGGNVFGPYNEQFF.